The 14 T cell receptor beta chains reported below all come from one sample, sequenced in a study of regulatory T cells in long-lasting Graves disease. Time point in this sample: newly diagnosed GD, antithyroid drugs for less than 3 months. Generation of the TCR library employed RNA extracted from PBMCs. iRepertoire HTBI primers and Arm-PCR of CDR3 regions built TCR beta libraries. In TCRdb, the multiplex PCR reads were re-called with MiXCR into one record per CDR3 protein. Of fewer than 500,000 distinct CDR3 sequences listed, roughly 17% were seen once; the top ten hold about 12%. These same records also appear under a second study, on T cells in Graves' hyperthyroidism and ophthalmopathy.

This sample comprised peripheral blood mononuclear cells (PBMCs), obtained at new diagnosis, from a patient treated with antithyroid drugs. The receptor set was obtained from a man aged 40-55 years with Graves disease.

This clonotype has ten or more counts. The chain is built from TRBV28 and TRBJ2-5, with 9 bases fitting TRBD1. This CDR3 has 14 amino acids. J was trimmed by 6 bases and V by 8 bases; bases with no gene match: 10. The germline CDR1 and CDR2 sequences are MDHEN and SYDVKM. CDR3 nucleotide sequence: TGTGCCAGCCTTGCCGGGACAGGGTTAAAGACCCAGTACTTC. The encoded protein is CASLAGTGLKTQYF.

In its sample, this clonotype was seen a few times. The chain recombines TRBV6-2 or TRBV6-3 with TRBJ2-1; 7 bases agree with TRBD1. Trimming cost V 5 bases and J 8 bases; bases outside gene matches: 9. Germline V lookup: CDR1 MNHEY, CDR2 SVGEGT. The CDR3 spans 14 residues. This chain's CDR3 is CASSLWTGSDEQFF. The CDR3 nucleotides are TGTGCCAGCAGTCTCTGGACAGGCTCGGATGAGCAGTTCTTC.

There are many counts of this clonotype. The chain is built from TRBV11-3 and TRBJ2-5; 7 nucleotides match TRBD1. Unmatched junction bases numbered 9, after V lost 4 bases and J lost 4 bases. This CDR3 contains 15 residues. In germline, CDR1 is SGHNT, CDR2 YENEEA. CDR3 loop: CASSSPRQGGETQYF. For the CDR3, the DNA is TGTGCCAGCAGCTCCCCACGACAGGGCGGAGAGACCCAGTACTTC.

This clonotype was detected only a few times. The rearrangement uses TRBV5-6 and TRBJ2-1, with 8 bases fitting TRBD1. Germline V CDR1 and CDR2: SGHDT, YYEEEE. V shed 1 base and J 7 bases; nucleotides not matched to a gene: 10. The CDR3 totals 16 residues. CDR3 amino acids: CASSLPGTGVRNEQFF. The CDR3 coding sequence is TGTGCCAGCAGCTTGCCCGGGACAGGAGTGAGGAATGAGCAGTTCTTC.

V gene TRBV29-1 combines with J gene TRBJ1-2, with 9 bases lining up with TRBD1. The CDR3 extends over 17 amino acids. With V trimmed by 0 bases and J by 4 bases, 12 bases remained unmatched. Germline V lookup: CDR1 SQVTM, CDR2 ANQGSEA. This CDR3 is CSVEDRTGTGLGYGYTF. The CDR3 DNA reads TGCAGCGTTGAAGACCGAACCGGGACAGGGCTCGGCTATGGCTACACCTTC. Full variable domain (rest looked up from reference TRBV29-1 and TRBJ1-2): SAVISQKPSRDICQRGTSLTIQCQVDSQVTMMFWYRQQPGQSLTLIATANQGSEATYESGFVIDKFPISRPNLTFSTLTVSNMSPEDSSIYLCSVEDRTGTGLGYGYTFGSGTRLTVV.

J is TRBJ1-2 and V is TRBV29-1; D is perhaps TRBD1 (5 bases). CDR3 size: 14 residues. The germline CDR1 and CDR2 sequences are SQVTM and ANQGSEA. Trimming cost V 4 bases and J 8 bases, with 20 bases left between them. The DNA of the CDR3 is TGCAGCGTTGTAAGAAGGGGCGCTTCCCAAGGCTACACCTTC. Amino acid sequence: CSVVRRGASQGYTF.

This clonotype has only a few counts. V usage is TRBV28 and J usage is TRBJ1-4; D gene unclear. CDR3 length: 15 residues. V gave up 6 bases and J gave up 10 bases, with 21 bases separating them. CDR1 is MDHEN, CDR2 SYDVKM, per germline. The CDR3 DNA reads as TGTGCCAGCAGCCCCGGTGGGTCCCAGCTTGGAAAACTGTTTTTT. This sequence encodes CASSPGGSQLGKLFF. Using reference TRBV28 and TRBJ1-4 for the parts outside the CDR3, the full variable domain is DVKVTQSSRYLVKRTGEKVFLECVQDMDHENMFWYRQDPGLGLRLIYFSYDVKMKEKGDIPEGYSVSREKKERFSLILESASTNQTSMYLCASSPGGSQLGKLFFGSGTQLSVL.

Comment on this clonotype: A read error is likely, as this CDR3 ends without the conserved phenylalanine or tryptophan. The chain couples TRBV27 to TRBJ1-5; 7 positions match TRBD1. CDR3 length: 15 amino acids. Germline V CDR1 and CDR2: MNHEY, SMNVEV (reference sequence). The V and J ends lost 3 bases and 10 bases, in that order; junction bases with no gene match: 12. The CDR3 region is CASSLTGRGLIPQHS. Here the CDR3 DNA reads TGTGCCAGCAGTTTGACAGGGAGGGGACTTATCCCCCAGCATTCT.

The chain is built from TRBV20-1 and TRBJ2-7; D remains unclear. The CDR3 length is 13 residues. V lost 3 bases to trimming and J lost 0 bases, with 9 bases between them. Germline assignment: CDR1 DFQATT and CDR2 SNEGSKA (reference sequence). In DNA form, the CDR3 reads TGCAGTGCTAGGGGTGGGTACTCCTACGAGCAGTACTTC. Amino acids: CSARGGYSYEQYF.

Notes on this clonotype: A much larger clone sits a single nucleotide away, making a read error possible. The chain joins TRBV7-9 to TRBJ1-6; 7 bases are shared with TRBD1. Germline loops: CDR1 SEHNR, CDR2 FQNEAQ (reference sequence). Trimming removed 5 bases from V and 5 bases from J; junction bases left unmatched: 6. This CDR3 comprises 15 residues. CDR3 bases: TGTGCCAGCAGCATGGGACAGAGAAATAATTCACCCCTCCACTTT. Translation: CASSMGQRNNSPLHF.

This clonotype has at least ten counts. The chain joins TRBV30 to TRBJ1-2, with D possibly TRBD1 on 5 matching bases. Per germline, CDR1 GTSNPN and CDR2 SVGIG (reference sequence). CDR3 length equals 13 residues. V was clipped by 3 bases and J by 6 bases, with 14 bases between them. This CDR3 reads CAWRSGRRDGYTF. The CDR3 nucleotides are TGTGCCTGGAGATCAGGGCGGCGGGATGGCTACACCTTC.

Only a few counts were recorded for this clonotype. The chain links TRBV20-1 to TRBJ1-1; D is uncertain. Trimming took off 0 bases at V and 10 bases at J, with 15 bases between the two ends. CDR3 length: 13 amino acids. CDR1 is DFQATT and CDR2 is SNEGSKA in the germline V gene (reference sequence). The CDR3 DNA sequence: TGCAGTGCTAGAGATCCCGTCCGGAGTCGAGCTTTCTTT. Translated: CSARDPVRSRAFF.

This clonotype was counted ten times or more. The chain's CDR3 is CASSFSTGTRGEQFF. The CDR3 bases are TGTGCCAGCAGCTTCTCTACCGGGACTAGAGGTGAGCAGTTCTTC. The J gene is TRBJ2-1, the V gene TRBV7-8, with 8 bases aligning to TRBD2. This CDR3 has 15 residues. Germline values: CDR1 SGHVS, CDR2 FQNEAQ. The J segment lost 9 bases and the V segment lost 3 bases, leaving 10 bases of the junction unmatched.

A few counts support this clonotype. The chain carries TRBV12-3 or TRBV12-4 and TRBJ1-5, with D tentatively TRBD1 (5 bases). The V end lost 8 bases, the J end lost 5 bases, and 10 bases lay between the germline ends. The CDR3 is 12 amino acids. This CDR3 is CASRTRDQPQHF. The CDR3 DNA follows: TGTGCCAGCCGGACAAGGGATCAGCCCCAGCATTTT.